This T cell receptor beta chain was observed in a study of tumor and adjacent non-tumor tissue in lung cancer (dated by TCRdb to between 2018 and 2020). As for the study more broadly: Patients with adenocarcinoma (around eleven), squamous cell carcinoma (2) and small cell lung cancer (1) were included in the cohort. Bulk TCRbeta repertoires were compared between lung tumor tissue and matched distant non-tumor lung tissue obtained from fewer than 16 lung cancer patients. Among the approximately 15 patients, ages ranged from roughly 30 to 85 years, some ten were men and 5 were women, and disease was TNM stage I to III. Fewer than 35 paired specimens, one tumor and one normal lung sample per patient, were profiled by TCRbeta CDR3 sequencing. Sequencing generated a total of more than 95 million productive TCRbeta reads, averaging roughly 4.2 million reads per sample. Results and caveats for the whole study, not just this receptor: TCR diversity was significantly higher in younger patients, and greater tumor TCR diversity was associated with shorter overall survival and shorter disease-free survival. The top 100 clones accounted for a significantly larger cumulative portion of the repertoire in normal lung than in tumor tissue. The sequencing platform is not named in the methods, and unique molecular identifiers are not mentioned. Peripheral blood was not sequenced, so blood TCRbeta repertoires in these lung cancer patients were not examined. With only roughly 16 patients in the cohort, the authors noted that larger samples and more detailed clinical data are needed. Significantly higher TCR diversity (inverse Simpson) was observed in tumor tissue than in normal lung tissue (approximately 430 vs 150, P = 0.0075, Mann-Whitney U test).

As for this clonotype: There is no known antigen for this receptor. The junction shows a germline mismatch at one end, possibly a read error.

In the germline V gene, CDR1 corresponds to MNHEY and CDR2 to SVGEGT. From cysteine to phenylalanine, the CDR3 is 16 amino acids long. The DNA shown is the 48-base CDR3, in frame from base 1. The receptor library was made with multiplex PCR. Sequencing took place on an Illumina HiSeq 2500. TCRbeta libraries were built by three rounds of nested PCR using primers (Table S4), following protocols modified from ARM-PCR. Before sequencing, PCR products of 200-500 bp were excised from the gel and purified with the QIAquick gel extraction kit. The paper's processing steps were these. Trimmomatic was used to clean the reads, FLASH merged the cleaned reads into complete CDR3 sequences, and MiTCR assigned the sequences to V(D)J germline segments. Clonal diversity was computed as the inverse Simpson's index with VDJtools. Productive reads were defined as in-frame sequences without a premature stop codon. TCRdb ran its own pipeline on the public reads, namely fastp trimming at Q25 and MiXCR clone calling, and kept in-frame beta chains. For every CDR3 protein sequence, its rows merge into one entry that carries the most common genes and DNA. These V and J calls are TCRdb output, not the study's own analysis. The sample table contains 110,000 or so distinct CDR3 sequences; only one count was recorded for 75% of them. 37% of the sample belongs to the ten largest clones.

RNA was extracted from bulk unsorted tissue and checked for quality with a NanoDrop ND-1000 and an Agilent 2100. The donors were newly diagnosed lung cancer patients admitted for thoracic surgery in China from August to November 2014 who had not received prior chemotherapy. Patients with previous radiotherapy or chemotherapy, or with another concurrent cancer, were excluded from the study. Pieces of surgical tissue measuring roughly 1-2.2 cm3 were kept in RNAlater solution and stored at -80 degrees C until use. The rearrangement combines TRBV6-2 or TRBV6-3 with TRBJ2-2; the D match is possibly TRBD1 or TRBD2, with 6 bases aligned in each. The specimen sequenced was lung tumor tissue. The receptor was isolated from a woman aged 60-70 years with non-small cell lung cancer. The sequence in DNA is TGTACCAGCACAGCCCCTCCCCTAGGGGGGACCGGGGAGCTGTTTTTT. Translated, this gives CTSTAPPLGGTGELFF.